This TCR beta chain stems from a study of human T cells and chemical hapten exposure. Looked up from germline, CDR1 is MNHEY and CDR2 is SVGEGT. This CDR3 spans 15 amino acids. Trimming removed 8 bases at V and 1 base at J, with 17 bases between. TCRdb re-called the RACE reads with MiXCR, one entry per CDR3 protein. The sample has nearly 55,000 distinct CDR3 sequences; 8.5% to 10% are singletons. The time point is: patch test 2, 6 weeks after DPC sensitization. Treatment defined: therapeutic diphenylcyclopropenone sensitization with weekly scalp DPC. The V gene is TRBV6-2 or TRBV6-3, the J gene TRBJ1-1; no clear D gene. The sample in question was whole blood, obtained in connection with sensitization to the hapten diphenylcyclopropenone (DPC). The origin of this receptor is a woman between 45 and 60 years old with alopecia areata. Some clones in this sample may be carry-over from other donors' samples. The CDR3: CASLKGTTRNTEAFF. The CDR3, as DNA: TGTGCCAGCCTTAAAGGCACCACCAGGAACACTGAAGCTTTCTTT.